The rows below give T cell receptor beta chains drawn from one sample of a study of shared clonotypes between healthy human individuals. Repertoires were generated with immunoSEQ multiplex PCR, while TCRdb's copy carries only in-frame clones and drops some. The sample has a few million clones, around nine tenths seen once. Specimen: naive CD4+ T cells sorted from blood. These receptors were obtained from a man younger than 35 in good health. The CDR3 runs from the conserved cysteine through the conserved F or W. A D gene is named only where the DNA matches it firmly. Part of the rows lack a size; the others show once, few, many or a class for expanded clones.

v_call	j_call	clone_size	d_call	cdr3_nt	cdr3_aa
TRBV7-9	TRBJ2-6	.	.	TGTGCCAGCAGAGGGTGGGGGACCTTCTCTGGGGCCAACGTCCTGACTTTC	CASRGWGTFSGANVLTF
TRBV5-4	TRBJ2-2	.	.	TGTGCCAGCAGCTTCGCTAGCGCCGGGGAGCTGTTTTTT	CASSFASAGELFF
TRBV5-4	TRBJ1-1	.	.	TGTGCCAGCAGCTCCCCGGGGATGAACACTGAAGCTTTCTTT	CASSSPGMNTEAFF
TRBV28	TRBJ2-7	.	TRBD1	TGTGCCAGCGGGGACAGGGCCTACGAGCAGTACTTC	CASGDRAYEQYF
TRBV28	TRBJ2-1	.	TRBD1	TGTGCCAGCAGTTTCCCGGGACAGAACAATGAGCAGTTCTTC	CASSFPGQNNEQFF
TRBV30	TRBJ1-2	.	.	TGTGCCTGGAGAATGAGGGGAACTCCGACCTATGGCTACACCTTC	CAWRMRGTPTYGYTF
TRBV5-5	TRBJ1-4	once	.	TGTGCCAGCAGCCCCGCCAACAGAGGGAATGAAAAACTGTTTTTT	CASSPANRGNEKLFF
TRBV2	TRBJ1-1	.	TRBD1	TGTGCCAGCAGTGAACAGGGGGTGGGCACTGAAGCTTTCTTT	CASSEQGVGTEAFF
TRBV12-5	TRBJ2-5	.	TRBD1	TGTGCTAGTGGCCGACAGGGGGCTTTGGAGACCCAGTACTTC	CASGRQGALETQYF
TRBV28	TRBJ2-5	once	.	TGTGCCAGCAGTTTGGGCCGCCCGGGGGCCCAGTACTTC	CASSLGRPGAQYF
TRBV7-2	TRBJ2-7	.	TRBD2	TGTGCCAGCAGCCGAAGCGGGAACCCCGGCTACGAGCAGTACTTC	CASSRSGNPGYEQYF
TRBV7-2	TRBJ1-5	few	TRBD1	TGTGCCAGCAGCTTAGAAACAGGGGAGCATCAGCCCCAGCATTTT	CASSLETGEHQPQHF
TRBV19	TRBJ2-7	.	TRBD1	TGTGCCAGTAGTAACACCGGGACAGGCCCGGACGAGCAGTACTTC	CASSNTGTGPDEQYF
TRBV10-3	TRBJ2-1	.	.	TGTGCCGTCAACCCCTCCCTGGCAGATGAGCAGTTCTTC	CAVNPSLADEQFF
TRBV6-5	TRBJ1-1	.	.	TGTGCCAGCAGTTACTCGAAACAGGCCCTCACTGAAGCTTTCTTT	CASSYSKQALTEAFF
TRBV7-2	TRBJ1-6	.	.	TGTGCCAGCAGCCCCGCCCAGGGAAGACCTAATTCACCCCTCCACTTT	CASSPAQGRPNSPLHF
TRBV11-1	TRBJ2-1	.	.	TGTGCCAGCAGCTGGAGTCGGGACAACAATGAGCAGTTCTTC	CASSWSRDNNEQFF
TRBV5-6	TRBJ2-5	once	.	TGTGCCAGCAGCTTCATCCGGCAAGAGACCCAGTACTTC	CASSFIRQETQYF
TRBV7-3	TRBJ2-5	.	TRBD2	TGTGCCAGCAGCCCGGGACTAGAAGGAGAGACCCAGTACTTC	CASSPGLEGETQYF
TRBV10-3	TRBJ1-5	few	.	TGTGCCATCAGTGAGGGGGGCATAACCCAGCATTTT	CAISEGGITQHF
TRBV18	TRBJ1-1	few	TRBD1	TGTGCCAGCTCCCCAGCGTGGACAGGGAGGATCGCTGAAGCTTTCTTT	CASSPAWTGRIAEAFF
TRBV5-4	TRBJ2-2	.	.	TGTGCCAGCAGCTTGGTACAGGCTAACACCGGGGAGCTGTTTTTT	CASSLVQANTGELFF
TRBV9	TRBJ1-2	.	TRBD1	TGTGCCAGCAGCGTATCTACTACAGGGGGCTATGGCTACACCTTC	CASSVSTTGGYGYTF
TRBV2	TRBJ2-7	.	.	TGTGCCAGCAGGTCCGGGACTTTATCCTACGAGCAGTACTTC	CASRSGTLSYEQYF
TRBV19	TRBJ1-1	.	.	TGTGCCAGTAGTATAGCGGGGTTCGTAAACACTGAAGCTTTCTTT	CASSIAGFVNTEAFF
TRBV5-4	TRBJ1-2	.	TRBD1	TGTGCCAGCAGCGCAGGACCAGGGGGACCCCCTCATGGCTACACCTTC	CASSAGPGGPPHGYTF
TRBV5-6	TRBJ2-5	.	.	TGTGCCAGCAGGCGGCGGGCGGCAGCCCAAGAGACCCAGTACTTC	CASRRRAAAQETQYF
TRBV9	TRBJ2-5	once	.	TGTGCCAGCAGCCCTTCCGGGACGGATCAGAGCACCCAGTACTTC	CASSPSGTDQSTQYF